Following are 10 T cell receptor beta chains from one sample sequenced in a study of blood T cell repertoires in COVID-19. TCRdb's table, derived via immunoSEQ multiplex PCR, lists solely in-frame clones and lacks some. The repertoire has about 320,000 clones, roughly 89% of them found once; the top ten carry roughly 5.3%. The sequenced sample was PBMCs or T cells enriched from blood (not recorded which). The receptors shown here come from a man aged 60 to 75 who had recovered from COVID-19.

The genes are TRBV11-2 and TRBJ2-1; D may be TRBD2 (5 bases). This CDR3 contains 17 residues. V lost 5 bases to trimming and J lost 4 bases, with 21 bases between them. Germline V gene data show CDR1 as SGHAT and CDR2 as FQNNGV. The chain's CDR3 is CASSPSAGPPIYNEQFF. The CDR3 DNA reads as TGTGCCAGCAGCCCGTCGGCGGGCCCGCCTATTTACAATGAGCAGTTCTTC.

About this clone itself: The sample contains more than one DNA sequence encoding this CDR3. This sequence joins TRBV7-3 and TRBJ1-4; D ambiguous. V lost 1 base and J lost 0, with 6 bases in between. Per the germline V gene, CDR1 is SGHTA and CDR2 is FQGTGA. The CDR3 sequence is 15 residues long. The CDR3 bases are TGTGCCAGCAGCTTAAGTAGAGCAACTAATGAAAAACTGTTTTTT. This codes for CASSLSRATNEKLFF.

The V call is TRBV9, the J call TRBJ2-7, with 7 bases identical to TRBD1. From germline, CDR1 is SGDLS and CDR2 YYNGEE. J was trimmed by 3 bases and V by 0 bases; bases with no gene match: 3. The CDR3 runs 14 residues. The chain's CDR3 is CASSVGQGVYEQYF. In DNA, the CDR3 is TGTGCCAGCAGCGTAGGGCAGGGGGTCTACGAGCAGTACTTC.

The chain links TRBV27 to TRBJ2-7, with 8 bases aligning to TRBD1. The V segment lost 6 bases and the J segment 4 bases; nucleotides outside the gene matches: 11. This CDR3 spans 15 amino acids. Germline values: CDR1 MNHEY, CDR2 SMNVEV (reference sequence). CDR3 region: CASRPLGQGGYEQYF. Here the CDR3 DNA reads TGTGCCAGCAGACCCTTAGGACAGGGCGGGTACGAGCAGTACTTC.

The V gene is TRBV6-5, the J gene TRBJ2-1, with TRBD2 identical over 11 bases. The CDR3 is 14 amino acids. In germline, CDR1 is MNHEY, CDR2 SVGAGI. V shed 7 bases, J shed 9 bases, and the junction held 8 bases outside the gene matches. The CDR3 DNA sequence: TGTGCCAGCACCGCGGCTAGCGGGAGGACTGAGCAGTTCTTC. Its translation is CASTAASGRTEQFF.

The chain has TRBV2 and TRBJ2-5, with a possible D match to TRBD2 (5 bases). The germline V gene has CDR1 SNHLY and CDR2 FYNNEI. This CDR3 has 13 amino acids. The germline V and J ends were trimmed by 4 bases and 3 bases, with 9 bases remaining between them. CDR3 sequence: CASSGVGEETQYF. Here the CDR3 DNA reads TGTGCCAGCAGTGGTGTGGGAGAAGAGACCCAGTACTTC.

The J gene is TRBJ2-6, the V gene TRBV5-4, with D perhaps matching TRBD2 (6 bases). The V end lost 0 bases, the J end lost 0 bases, and 7 bases lay between the germline ends. The CDR3 length is 16 residues. Germline-derived CDR1 and CDR2 are SGHNT and YYREEE (reference sequence). The CDR3 sequence: CASSLGGASGANVLTF. Written as DNA, the CDR3 is TGTGCCAGCAGCTTGGGCGGGGCCTCTGGGGCCAACGTCCTGACTTTC.

To note about this clone: This specimen includes other DNA sequences encoding the same CDR3. V is TRBV29-1 and J is TRBJ1-2; 8 bases are a match to TRBD1. CDR1 and CDR2 (germline): SQVTM, ANQGSEA. This CDR3 has 13 residues. Germline trimming cut 5 bases from V and 4 bases from J; bases unmatched to any gene: 6. CDR3 loop: CSVTGGGGYGYTF. CDR3 in DNA: TGCAGCGTTACAGGGGGTGGCGGCTATGGCTACACCTTC.

The gene calls are TRBV6-2 or TRBV6-3 and TRBJ2-1, with a weak D call TRBD2 (6 bases). Trimming removed 2 bases at V and 5 bases at J, with 22 bases between. Germline V gives CDR1 MNHEY, CDR2 SVGEGT. This CDR3 is 18 amino acids long. The CDR3 loop is CASSYPRGYGVSHNEQFF. DNA for the CDR3: TGTGCCAGCAGTTACCCCCGGGGGTACGGGGTATCCCACAATGAGCAGTTCTTC.

J is TRBJ2-7 and V is TRBV9, with 8 positions matching TRBD1. V was pared by 3 bases and J by 3 bases, with 8 bases of the junction left unmatched. The CDR3 contains 15 residues. Germline values: CDR1 SGDLS, CDR2 YYNGEE. The CDR3 DNA reads as TGTGCCAGCAGCGCCGGGACAGGATTATACTACGAGCAGTACTTC. It specifies CASSAGTGLYYEQYF.